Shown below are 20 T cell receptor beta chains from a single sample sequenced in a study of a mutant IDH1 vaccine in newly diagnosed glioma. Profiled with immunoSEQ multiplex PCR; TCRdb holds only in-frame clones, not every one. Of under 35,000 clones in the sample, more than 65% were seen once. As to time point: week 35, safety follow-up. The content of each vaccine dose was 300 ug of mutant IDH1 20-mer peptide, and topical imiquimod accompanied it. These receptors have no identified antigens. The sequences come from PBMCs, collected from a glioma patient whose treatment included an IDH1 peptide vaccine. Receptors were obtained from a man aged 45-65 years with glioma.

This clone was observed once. The CDR3 DNA reads as TGCAGCGTTGCTTTCGTTCTGGCCAAAAACATTCAGTACTTC. Encoded protein: CSVAFVLAKNIQYF. The V and J genes are TRBV29-1 and TRBJ2-4; D is unresolved. V was cut by 4 bases and J by 1 base, with 11 bases left in between. This CDR3 contains 14 residues. Germline V lookup: CDR1 SQVTM, CDR2 ANQGSEA.

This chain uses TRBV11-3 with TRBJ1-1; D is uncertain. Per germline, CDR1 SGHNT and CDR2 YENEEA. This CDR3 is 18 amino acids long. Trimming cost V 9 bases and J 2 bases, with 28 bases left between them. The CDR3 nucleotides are TGTGCCAGGGGGTTTCGGTGGGCAAGGAGATCCAGAAACACTGAAGCTTTCTTT. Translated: CARGFRWARRSRNTEAFF.

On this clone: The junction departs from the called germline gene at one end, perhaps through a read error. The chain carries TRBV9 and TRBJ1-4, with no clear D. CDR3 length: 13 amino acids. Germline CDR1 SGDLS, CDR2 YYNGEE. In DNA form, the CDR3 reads TGTGCCAGCAGCGGGAGTCCTAATGAAAAACCGTTTTTT. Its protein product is CASSGSPNEKPFF. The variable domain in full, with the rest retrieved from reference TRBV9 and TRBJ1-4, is DSGVTQTPKHLITATGQRVTLRCSPRSGDLSVYWYQQSLDQGLQFLIQYYNGEERAKGNILERFSAQQFPDLHSELNLSSLELGDSALYFCASSGSPNEKPFFGSGTQLSVL.

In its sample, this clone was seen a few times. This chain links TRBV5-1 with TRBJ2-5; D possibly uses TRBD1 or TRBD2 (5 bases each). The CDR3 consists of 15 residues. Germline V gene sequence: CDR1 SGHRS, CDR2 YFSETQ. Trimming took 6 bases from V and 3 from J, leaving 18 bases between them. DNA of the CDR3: TGCGCCAGCACACTTAGCGCCCGAGGGGAAGAGACCCAGTACTTC. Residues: CASTLSARGEETQYF.

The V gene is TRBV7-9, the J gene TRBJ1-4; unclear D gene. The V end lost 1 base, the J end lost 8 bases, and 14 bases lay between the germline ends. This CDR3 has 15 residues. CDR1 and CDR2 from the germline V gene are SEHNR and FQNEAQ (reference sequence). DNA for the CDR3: TGTGCCAGCAGCTTAGTGAGTGGGTCTCGGGAAAAACTGTTTTTT. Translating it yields CASSLVSGSREKLFF.

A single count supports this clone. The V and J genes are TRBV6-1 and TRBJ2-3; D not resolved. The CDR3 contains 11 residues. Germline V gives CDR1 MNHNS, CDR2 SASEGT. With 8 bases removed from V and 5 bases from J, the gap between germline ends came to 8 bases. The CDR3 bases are TGTGCCAGCGGAGCTCAAGATACGCAGTATTTT. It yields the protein CASGAQDTQYF.

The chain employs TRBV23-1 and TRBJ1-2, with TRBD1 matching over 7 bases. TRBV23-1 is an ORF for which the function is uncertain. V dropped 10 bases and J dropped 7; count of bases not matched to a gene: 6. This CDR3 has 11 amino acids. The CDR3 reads CATGTVTGYTF. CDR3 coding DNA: TGCGCCACGGGGACAGTAACTGGCTACACCTTC.

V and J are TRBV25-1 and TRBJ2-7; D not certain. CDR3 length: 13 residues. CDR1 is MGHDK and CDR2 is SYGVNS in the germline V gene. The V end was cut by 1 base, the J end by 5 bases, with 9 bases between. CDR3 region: CASSEFLDHEQYF. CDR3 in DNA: TGTGCCAGCAGTGAATTTTTAGACCACGAGCAGTACTTC.

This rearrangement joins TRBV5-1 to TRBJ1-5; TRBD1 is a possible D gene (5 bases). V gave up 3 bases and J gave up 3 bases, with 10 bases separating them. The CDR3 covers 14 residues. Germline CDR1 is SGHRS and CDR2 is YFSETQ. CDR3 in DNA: TGCGCCAGCAGCTGGGACGGCAACAATCAGCCCCAGCATTTT. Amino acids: CASSWDGNNQPQHF.

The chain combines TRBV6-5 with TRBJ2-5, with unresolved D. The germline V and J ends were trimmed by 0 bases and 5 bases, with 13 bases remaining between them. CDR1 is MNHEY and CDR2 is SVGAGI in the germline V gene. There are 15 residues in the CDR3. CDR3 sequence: CASSYSSFRAETQYF. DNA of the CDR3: TGTGCCAGCAGTTACTCGAGTTTCCGGGCGGAGACCCAGTACTTC.

CDR3 loop: CASSIGEGDGYGYTF. In nucleotides, the CDR3 is TGTGCCAGTAGTATAGGGGAGGGTGATGGCTATGGCTACACCTTC. V gene TRBV19 combines with J gene TRBJ1-2; D unresolved. V was clipped by 1 base and J by 4 bases, with 13 bases between them. Germline V CDR1 and CDR2: LNHDA, SQIVND (reference sequence). CDR3 length: 15 amino acids.

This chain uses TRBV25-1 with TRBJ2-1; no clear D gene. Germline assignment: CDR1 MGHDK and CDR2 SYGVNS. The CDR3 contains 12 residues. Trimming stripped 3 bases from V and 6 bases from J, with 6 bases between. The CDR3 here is CASSEKINEQFF. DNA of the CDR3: TGTGCCAGCAGTGAGAAGATCAATGAGCAGTTCTTC.

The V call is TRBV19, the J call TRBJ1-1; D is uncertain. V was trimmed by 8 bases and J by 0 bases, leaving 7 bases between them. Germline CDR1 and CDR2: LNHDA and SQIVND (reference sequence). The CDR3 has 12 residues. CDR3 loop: CASQVMNTEAFF. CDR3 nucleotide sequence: TGTGCCAGTCAGGTCATGAACACTGAAGCTTTCTTT.

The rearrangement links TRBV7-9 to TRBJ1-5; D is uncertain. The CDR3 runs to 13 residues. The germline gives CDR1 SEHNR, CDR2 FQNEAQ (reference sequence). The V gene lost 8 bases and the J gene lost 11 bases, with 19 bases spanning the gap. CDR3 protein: CASAQAALEAQHF. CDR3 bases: TGTGCCAGCGCCCAGGCGGCGCTGGAAGCCCAGCATTTT.

The CDR3 sequence is CASSPQGRQNGYTF. The CDR3 coding sequence is TGTGCCAGCAGCCCCCAGGGGCGGCAGAATGGCTACACCTTC. This chain uses TRBV7-9 with TRBJ1-2; possible D gene TRBD1, 6 bases. Between the trimmed V and J ends, which lost 5 bases and 6 bases, there was a span of 16 bases. This CDR3 contains 14 residues. Germline V gives CDR1 SEHNR, CDR2 FQNEAQ (reference sequence).

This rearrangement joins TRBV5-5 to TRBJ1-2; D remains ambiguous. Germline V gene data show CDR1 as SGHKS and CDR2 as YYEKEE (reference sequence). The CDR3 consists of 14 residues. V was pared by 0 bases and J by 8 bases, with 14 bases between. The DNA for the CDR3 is TGTGCCAGCAGCTTGGCCGGAAGGGCTGAAGGCTACACCTTC. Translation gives CASSLAGRAEGYTF. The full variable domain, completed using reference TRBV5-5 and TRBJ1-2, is DAGVTQSPTHLIKTRGQQVTLRCSPISGHKSVSWYQQVLGQGPQFIFQYYEKEERGRGNFPDRFSARQFPNYSSELNVNALLLGDSALYLCASSLAGRAEGYTFGSGTRLTVV.

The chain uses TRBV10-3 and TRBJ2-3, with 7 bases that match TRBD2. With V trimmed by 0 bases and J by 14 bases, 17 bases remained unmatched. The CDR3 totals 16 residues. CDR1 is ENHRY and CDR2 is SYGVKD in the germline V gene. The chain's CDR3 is CAISESIQAGEGLLYF. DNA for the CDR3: TGTGCCATCAGTGAGTCGATACAGGCGGGAGAGGGTCTCCTGTATTTT.

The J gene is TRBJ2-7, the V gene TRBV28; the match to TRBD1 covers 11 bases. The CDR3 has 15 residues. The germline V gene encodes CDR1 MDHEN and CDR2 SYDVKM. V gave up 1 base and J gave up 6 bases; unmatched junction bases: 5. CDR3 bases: TGTGCCAGCAGTTTATCGGACAGGGGGCGCGCCGAGCAGTACTTC. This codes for CASSLSDRGRAEQYF.

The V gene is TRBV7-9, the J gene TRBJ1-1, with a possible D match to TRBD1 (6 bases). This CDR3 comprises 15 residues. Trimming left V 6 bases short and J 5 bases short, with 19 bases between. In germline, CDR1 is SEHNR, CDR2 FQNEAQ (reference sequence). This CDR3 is CASRKTGGRGTEAFF. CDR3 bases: TGTGCCAGCAGAAAAACCGGGGGGAGGGGGACTGAAGCTTTCTTT.

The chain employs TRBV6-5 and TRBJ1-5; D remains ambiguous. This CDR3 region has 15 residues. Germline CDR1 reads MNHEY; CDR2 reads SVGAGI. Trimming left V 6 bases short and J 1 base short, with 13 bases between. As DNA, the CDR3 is TGTGCCAGCAGCCCAGCAATGGGCAGCAATCAGCCCCAGCATTTT. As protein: CASSPAMGSNQPQHF.